What follows describes a single TCR beta chain. Its recognized antigen is unknown. As encoded in the germline V gene, CDR1 is SNHLY while CDR2 is FYNNEI. Spanning cysteine to phenylalanine, the CDR3 consists of 14 amino acids. Only the CDR3 region is kept as DNA, spanning 42 bases read in frame from base 1. V lost 2 bases and J lost 4 bases; the stretch between them is 11 bases long. The data were taken from a study of cytomegalovirus exposure and HLA in healthy donors (dated by TCRdb to between 2016 and 2019). In terms of the full investigation: According to an earlier analysis of 550 to 700 of the donors, 200 million or so T cells yielded over 90 million unique TCR beta sequences and approximately 300 Gb of sequence data. HLA typing included class I and class II loci at four-digit resolution. A later genetic analysis used genome-wide SNP genotypes for about three fifths of the 666 donors, treating that subset as a discovery cohort. Rather than using new phenotypic data, the later analysis identified candidate immune exposures from TCR beta sequences and from how often those sequences occurred across donors. Typing coverage varied by locus: about 620-640 donors for A, B, C, DRB1 and DQB1; roughly 510 for DQA1; about 570 for DPA1; approximately 450 for DPB1. In an earlier analysis of over 550 of the donors, high-throughput TCR beta sequencing was used to judge whether each TCR beta V gene segment behaved as functional or pseudogenic. To study patterns of TCR occurrence, a later analysis re-analyzed previously published TCR beta repertoires from 666 donors and added high-resolution HLA genotyping. The study aimed to test whether cataloging public T cell receptors could reveal signatures of past pathogen exposure. On average, around 240,000 unique TCR beta nucleotide sequences were sequenced per donor among 398 genotyped donors of the cohort, with about 17% of those sequences being non-productive. Because of strong linkage in the cohort, five DR-DQ haplotypes were treated as single units for association and clustering. An early release that covered 640 HLA-typed donors contained about 290 gigabases of sequencing data and some 87 million unique TCR sequences. Among the approximately 400 genotyped donors, more than 70% belonged to the genetic ancestry cluster associated with self-reported Caucasian donors. A separate validation cohort of roughly 120 different subjects was used in addition to the 666-subject first cohort. Donor age, sex, ethnicity and CMV serostatus were compiled together with the repertoire data. To predict cytomegalovirus infection status, the study brought together high-throughput TCR immunosequencing, statistical association of individual TCRs with disease status, and machine learning. Every repertoire in the discovery cohort had been generated on one and the same sequencing platform. Using immunosequencing, the study profiled T cell repertoires from fewer than 700 subjects and related those repertoires to cytomegalovirus serostatus. The investigation overall reported the following: The classifier was reported to diagnose cytomegalovirus status with high specificity and sensitivity in both the original cohort and the validation cohort. Assigning TCR associations to individual alleles was difficult when HLA alleles, especially DR and DQ, strongly co-occurred. A later analysis found that TCR association rates varied across HLA loci, with DRB1 alleles showing the most associated TCRs and HLA-C alleles the fewest. For the cohort, immune exposure information was limited to CMV serostatus. While some public TCRs were present in many individuals, most TCR sequences turned up only very rarely across donors. This cohort had only TCR beta chains sequenced, and the lack of alpha or paired-chain data limited which features could be detected. Because counts were too low, about 15 rarely observed V segments, including chromosome 9 orphons, were left out of the earlier analysis of some 640 of the donors. Because some donors lacked HLA typing at each locus, the association tests relied only on the typed subset. The presence/absence analyses assumed that sequencing depth was roughly uniform across donors, and that assumption may not be true. In a later analysis, most CMV-associated TCR beta chains were found to appear HLA-restricted, with HLA associations seemingly driven largely by CMV exposure. The study gave a list of 150 to 200 TCR beta chains associated with cytomegalovirus. In an earlier analysis of around 500 of the donors, most TCR beta V segments appeared in productive rearrangements about 87% or about 30% of the time, broadly matching IMGT annotations. In a later analysis, several top co-occurrence clusters were reported to appear linked to parvovirus B19, influenza, CMV and Epstein-Barr virus. Correlated functional status among segregating V segments might reflect linkage disequilibrium, but an unknown experimental factor could not be ruled out. In a later analysis, HLA-associated TCR beta chains showed more clonal expansion and lower generation probabilities than non-associated chains that were equally common. A later genetic analysis associated a missense DCLRE1C variant with V-gene and J-gene trimming of TCR beta chains, and an independent cohort replicated the association. According to the authors, the approach could potentially be generalized to other disease states and immunological phenotypes. A later analysis associated 17,000 or so TCR beta sequences with specific HLA alleles at a false discovery rate of 0.05. According to a later genetic analysis, donors in an Asian-associated ancestry cluster had fewer N-insertions in productive TCRs than the approximately 610-donor mean. A further reported finding was that TCR beta sequences accurately predicted the HLA-A and HLA-B alleles for most subjects in the first cohort. Three of the identified cytomegalovirus-associated TCR beta chains were confirmed in vitro to be specific for cytomegalovirus antigens. Some IMGT-functional V segments, including TRBV6-2 and TRBV6-3, could not be told apart with the 87-base-pair reads, so those segments were excluded. A group of highly shared sequence variants was considered likely to be a technical artifact of the sequencing pipeline.

Preparation of the library involved the immunoSEQ multiplex PCR assay. A mixture of 60 forward primers for TCR Vbeta segments and 13 reverse primers for TCR Jbeta segments was used in the multiplex PCR. The CDR3 region of rearranged TCR beta genes was amplified from genomic DNA with a multiplex PCR assay. Amplified TCR beta libraries were sequenced as 87-base-pair reads on the Illumina HiSeq System. In the paper's pipeline: A later analysis tallied around 80 million unique TCR beta chains across the roughly 610 repertoires, and 10 million to 11 million of those chains were shared by two or more donors. A nearest-neighbor algorithm error-corrected the raw reads and collapsed the reads into unique sequences, merging closely related sequences to remove PCR and sequencing errors. V, D and J gene segments were assigned by aligning CDR3 sequences to IMGT reference sequences. Each retained sequence needed at least a six-nucleotide match to both a V gene segment and a J gene segment. Rearrangements were classified as productive when the CDR3 lacked stop codons and remained in frame with V and J, and all other rearrangements were classified as non-productive. CDR3 was defined according to IMGT convention as the region running from the second conserved V-encoded cysteine to the conserved J-encoded phenylalanine. The earlier analysis of more than 450 of the donors excluded sequences that lacked an unambiguous match to a single V gene segment. An earlier analysis of fewer than 750 of the donors classified V segments as functional when productive rearrangements were above 56.7% and as segregating when the standard deviation between donors was above 5%. To diagnose cytomegalovirus status from the catalog of TCR beta chain sequences, a statistical classification framework was built. In a later analysis, TCR nucleotide sequences were compared against IMGT/GENE-DB human TR gene sequences so that V and J genes could be assigned. The TCRdist pipeline was used in a later analysis to assign CDR3 sequences and most-parsimonious VDJ recombination scenarios. In a later analysis, each TCR beta chain was defined by its CDR3 amino acid sequence together with its V-gene family, and reads without a unique V-gene family were excluded. In a later analysis, around 600 highly shared, low-generation-probability nucleotide sequences were removed to address suspected cross-contamination and a sequencing artifact. For each public chain, a later analysis derived a clonal expansion index from normalized ranks of inferred template counts within each repertoire. Generation probabilities in a later analysis came from a VDJ recombination model fitted to out-of-frame rearrangements, and those results were checked against IGoR. In a later analysis, hypergeometric tests were used to score TCR-TCR, TCR-HLA and TCR-CMV co-occurrence, with a repertoire-size bias correction applied to TCR pairs. A later analysis estimated false discovery rates by permuting HLA or CMV assignments 20 times. In a later analysis, co-occurring TCRs were grouped with DBSCAN, and TCRdist sequence similarity was added when clustering was performed within HLA-allele-positive subsets. For co-occurrence clustering, repertoires with fewer than 30,000 or more than 120,000 public chains were excluded, along with four to six repertoires with anomalous nucleotide sharing. Here the immuneACCESS table is served through TCRdb, limited to in-frame sequences with V and J called. Missing clones are a known gap in these copies; in checked studies unresolved V genes cover under half, and the rest lacks a known reason. V and J calls and clone size follow that table, whereas D and trimming were derived from the DNA. The sample table holds 100,000 to 150,000 clones. The ten most abundant clones make up over 0.8% of the sample.

In total, about 650 healthy bone marrow donors made up the cohort. At the time of sampling, all cohort members were nominally healthy, though unrecorded immune exposures were likely present. The donor was CMV seronegative and belonged to the group of 320 or so seronegative cohort members. Every donor gave a peripheral blood sample, and the peripheral blood mononuclear cells from that sample were used for TCR beta sequencing. Genomic DNA extraction from the blood cell samples was performed with the Qiagen DNeasy Blood Extraction Kit. The V and J genes are TRBV2 and TRBJ1-2, with TRBD1 as a weak D call on 5 bases. Material for sequencing was PBMCs. The clonotype comes from a man aged 18 to 29 in good health and CMV-seronegative. The nucleotides are TGTGCCAGCAGTGAAATAGGGCAGGGCTATGGCTACACCTTC. Protein translation: CASSEIGQGYGYTF.